The rows below give T cell receptor beta chains drawn from one sample of a study of graft-versus-host responses after intestinal transplantation. Sequencing used immunoSEQ multiplex PCR; TCRdb keeps in-frame clones, though not all of them. This table holds roughly 98,000 clones, about 93% found once. Which antigens these TCRs recognize remains unknown. The material was unstimulated CD8+ T cells sorted from spleen or lymph node cells, obtained before transplant. Receptor source: a human donor who was the organ donor for an intestinal transplant. The CDR3 runs from the conserved cysteine through the conserved F or W. D genes are given only for firm matches. Only part of the rows carry a size: once, few, many, or a class if the clone is expanded.

j_gene: TRBJ2-1
v_gene: TRBV18
d_gene: .
abundance: .
len: 12
CDR3aa: CASSLLTEEQFF
CDR3nt: TGTGCCAGCTCACTCCTGACAGAAGAGCAGTTCTTC

j_gene: TRBJ1-6
v_gene: TRBV7-9
d_gene: TRBD1
abundance: .
len: 16
CDR3aa: CASSGTDSSYNSPLHF
CDR3nt: TGTGCCAGCAGCGGGACAGACAGCTCCTATAATTCACCCCTCCACTTT

j_gene: TRBJ2-7
v_gene: TRBV9
d_gene: .
abundance: .
len: 13
CDR3aa: CASSAGGANEQYF
CDR3nt: TGTGCCAGCAGCGCTGGTGGGGCGAACGAGCAGTACTTC

j_gene: TRBJ2-7
v_gene: TRBV18
d_gene: TRBD2
abundance: .
len: 17
CDR3aa: CASSPPKGLAGDHEQYF
CDR3nt: TGTGCCAGCTCACCTCCGAAGGGACTAGCGGGAGATCACGAGCAGTACTTC

j_gene: TRBJ1-3
v_gene: TRBV6-4
d_gene: TRBD1
abundance: once
len: 13
CDR3aa: CARRTGSGNTIYF
CDR3nt: TGTGCCAGGAGGACAGGCTCTGGAAACACCATATATTTT

j_gene: TRBJ2-3
v_gene: TRBV9
d_gene: .
abundance: .
len: 14
CDR3aa: CASSGGGPADTQYF
CDR3nt: TGTGCCAGCAGCGGAGGAGGGCCGGCAGATACGCAGTATTTT

j_gene: TRBJ2-1
v_gene: TRBV7-8
d_gene: .
abundance: .
len: 18
CDR3aa: CASSLEQRAVISYNEQFF
CDR3nt: TGTGCCAGCAGCTTAGAACAGCGGGCCGTTATTTCCTACAATGAGCAGTTCTTC

j_gene: TRBJ2-2
v_gene: TRBV27
d_gene: TRBD2
abundance: .
len: 14
CDR3aa: CASSSLAGAGELFF
CDR3nt: TGTGCCAGCAGTTCCCTAGCGGGAGCCGGGGAGCTGTTTTTT

j_gene: TRBJ1-3
v_gene: TRBV29-1
d_gene: .
abundance: .
len: 15
CDR3aa: CSAQPSGTSGNTIYF
CDR3nt: TGCAGCGCCCAACCGAGCGGGACTTCTGGAAACACCATATATTTT

j_gene: TRBJ1-1
v_gene: TRBV2
d_gene: .
abundance: .
len: 11
CDR3aa: CATQGNTEAFF
CDR3nt: TGTGCCACCCAGGGGAACACTGAAGCTTTCTTT

j_gene: TRBJ2-5
v_gene: TRBV5-5
d_gene: .
abundance: .
len: 14
CDR3aa: CASTKSGIKETQYF
CDR3nt: TGTGCCAGCACCAAATCAGGGATAAAGGAGACCCAGTACTTC

j_gene: TRBJ2-2
v_gene: TRBV7-6
d_gene: TRBD2
abundance: .
len: 18
CDR3aa: CASSGPRGLAGGVGELFF
CDR3nt: TGTGCCAGCAGTGGCCCACGGGGACTAGCGGGAGGAGTGGGGGAGCTGTTTTTT

j_gene: TRBJ1-5
v_gene: TRBV27
d_gene: .
abundance: .
len: 14
CDR3aa: CASSPDRGGQPQHF
CDR3nt: TGTGCCAGCAGTCCGGACAGAGGGGGTCAGCCCCAGCATTTT

j_gene: TRBJ1-1
v_gene: TRBV7-9
d_gene: .
abundance: .
len: 15
CDR3aa: CADGRENPPKGEAFF
CDR3nt: TGTGCGGACGGACGGGAGAACCCCCCTAAGGGTGAAGCTTTCTTT

j_gene: TRBJ1-2
v_gene: TRBV6-6
d_gene: .
abundance: .
len: 14
CDR3aa: CASSYSMEDYGYTF
CDR3nt: TGTGCCAGCAGTTACTCGATGGAGGACTATGGCTACACCTTC

j_gene: TRBJ2-7
v_gene: TRBV19
d_gene: TRBD1
abundance: .
len: 13
CDR3aa: CASSPQGAWEQYF
CDR3nt: TGTGCCAGTAGTCCTCAGGGGGCGTGGGAGCAGTACTTC

j_gene: TRBJ2-7
v_gene: TRBV9
d_gene: TRBD1
abundance: .
len: 14
CDR3aa: CASSPGTGTYEQYF
CDR3nt: TGTGCCAGCAGCCCCGGGACAGGGACCTACGAGCAGTACTTC

j_gene: TRBJ2-7
v_gene: TRBV2
d_gene: TRBD1
abundance: .
len: 14
CDR3aa: CASSAGQGAHEQYF
CDR3nt: TGTGCCAGCAGTGCGGGACAGGGTGCCCACGAGCAGTACTTC

j_gene: TRBJ2-1
v_gene: TRBV11-3
d_gene: .
abundance: .
len: 16
CDR3aa: CASSLAGLSSYNEQFF
CDR3nt: TGTGCCAGCAGCTTAGCAGGACTTAGCTCCTACAATGAGCAGTTCTTC

j_gene: TRBJ2-7
v_gene: TRBV29-1
d_gene: .
abundance: .
len: 12
CDR3aa: CSVEDAGGEQYF
CDR3nt: TGCAGCGTTGAAGATGCCGGTGGCGAGCAGTACTTC

j_gene: TRBJ2-1
v_gene: TRBV19
d_gene: .
abundance: .
len: 12
CDR3aa: CASSIIANEQFF
CDR3nt: TGTGCCAGTAGTATTATAGCGAATGAGCAGTTCTTC

j_gene: TRBJ2-7
v_gene: TRBV18
d_gene: .
abundance: .
len: 13
CDR3aa: CASSPSATYEQYF
CDR3nt: TGTGCCAGCTCACCCAGCGCCACCTACGAGCAGTACTTC

j_gene: TRBJ2-6
v_gene: TRBV19
d_gene: TRBD1
abundance: .
len: 16
CDR3aa: CASRTGASIGANVLTF
CDR3nt: TGTGCCAGTCGGACAGGGGCGAGTATTGGGGCCAACGTCCTGACTTTC

j_gene: TRBJ1-5
v_gene: TRBV19
d_gene: .
abundance: .
len: 14
CDR3aa: CASSIGSSNQPQHF
CDR3nt: TGTGCCAGTAGTATAGGTAGCTCCAATCAGCCCCAGCATTTT

j_gene: TRBJ2-7
v_gene: TRBV14
d_gene: .
abundance: .
len: 14
CDR3aa: CASSQAGAPYEQYF
CDR3nt: TGTGCCAGCAGCCAAGCAGGGGCTCCCTACGAGCAGTACTTC

j_gene: TRBJ2-7
v_gene: TRBV11-1
d_gene: TRBD1
abundance: .
len: 16
CDR3aa: CASSLDGTGLYYEQYF
CDR3nt: TGTGCCAGCAGCTTAGACGGGACAGGGCTTTACTACGAGCAGTACTTC

j_gene: TRBJ2-1
v_gene: TRBV7-9
d_gene: TRBD1
abundance: .
len: 14
CDR3aa: CASSPGGSYNEQFF
CDR3nt: TGTGCCAGCAGCCCAGGGGGCTCCTACAATGAGCAGTTCTTC

j_gene: TRBJ2-3
v_gene: TRBV15
d_gene: .
abundance: .
len: 16
CDR3aa: CATSRDPGGFTDTQYF
CDR3nt: TGTGCCACCAGCAGAGATCCTGGCGGATTCACAGATACGCAGTATTTT

j_gene: TRBJ2-3
v_gene: TRBV28
d_gene: .
abundance: .
len: 15
CDR3aa: CASSSGHLSTDTQYF
CDR3nt: TGTGCCAGCAGTTCCGGACACCTTAGCACAGATACGCAGTATTTT

j_gene: TRBJ2-3
v_gene: TRBV6-5
d_gene: TRBD2
abundance: .
len: 15
CDR3aa: CASGTTSGGTDTQYF
CDR3nt: TGTGCCAGCGGAACAACTAGCGGGGGCACAGATACGCAGTATTTT

j_gene: TRBJ2-7
v_gene: TRBV27
d_gene: .
abundance: .
len: 11
CDR3aa: CASSLRDEQYF
CDR3nt: TGTGCCAGCAGTTTACGAGACGAGCAGTACTTC

j_gene: TRBJ2-3
v_gene: TRBV29-1
d_gene: TRBD2
abundance: .
len: 14
CDR3aa: CSVEGLAGTDTQYF
CDR3nt: TGCAGCGTTGAAGGGCTAGCGGGGACAGATACGCAGTATTTT

j_gene: TRBJ1-2
v_gene: TRBV4-1
d_gene: .
abundance: .
len: 17
CDR3aa: CASSQDEVDTGNYGYTF
CDR3nt: TGCGCCAGCAGCCAAGATGAAGTGGACACCGGCAACTATGGCTACACCTTC

j_gene: TRBJ2-7
v_gene: TRBV6-6
d_gene: .
abundance: .
len: 16
CDR3aa: CASDSGNRVPYYEQYF
CDR3nt: TGTGCCAGCGATTCGGGGAACAGGGTACCTTACTACGAGCAGTACTTC

j_gene: TRBJ1-4
v_gene: TRBV28
d_gene: .
abundance: .
len: 15
CDR3aa: CASSPNREELEKLFF
CDR3nt: TGTGCCAGCAGTCCCAACAGGGAAGAGTTGGAAAAACTGTTTTTT

j_gene: TRBJ1-3
v_gene: TRBV4-1
d_gene: TRBD1
abundance: .
len: 18
CDR3aa: CASSQGSSGTDPGNTIYF
CDR3nt: TGCGCCAGCAGCCAAGGATCCTCCGGGACAGACCCAGGAAACACCATATATTTT

j_gene: TRBJ2-3
v_gene: TRBV7-3
d_gene: .
abundance: .
len: 15
CDR3aa: CASSLQGGTSDTQYF
CDR3nt: TGTGCCAGCAGCTTACAGGGGGGCACATCAGATACGCAGTATTTT

j_gene: TRBJ2-7
v_gene: TRBV11-3
d_gene: TRBD2
abundance: once
len: 15
CDR3aa: CASSLGTRGAYEQYF
CDR3nt: TGTGCCAGCAGCTTAGGAACGCGGGGGGCCTACGAGCAGTACTTC

j_gene: TRBJ2-1
v_gene: TRBV12-5
d_gene: TRBD2
abundance: .
len: 13
CDR3aa: CASGFGGVNEQFF
CDR3nt: TGTGCTAGTGGTTTCGGGGGGGTCAATGAGCAGTTCTTC

j_gene: TRBJ2-2
v_gene: TRBV5-1
d_gene: TRBD2
abundance: .
len: 17
CDR3aa: CASSFYRLAGLTGELFF
CDR3nt: TGCGCCAGCAGCTTCTACCGACTAGCGGGCCTCACCGGGGAGCTGTTTTTT

j_gene: TRBJ1-1
v_gene: TRBV7-9
d_gene: TRBD1
abundance: .
len: 14
CDR3aa: CASSYGQGATEAFF
CDR3nt: TGTGCCAGCAGCTACGGACAGGGGGCTACTGAAGCTTTCTTT